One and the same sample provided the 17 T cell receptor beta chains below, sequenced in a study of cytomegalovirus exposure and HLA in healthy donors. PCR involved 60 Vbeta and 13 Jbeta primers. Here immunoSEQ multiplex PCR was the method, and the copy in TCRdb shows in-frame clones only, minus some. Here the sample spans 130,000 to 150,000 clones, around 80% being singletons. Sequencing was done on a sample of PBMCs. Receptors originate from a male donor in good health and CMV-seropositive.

The CDR3 loop reads CASSQDRTAQETQYF. The CDR3 DNA reads TGCGCCAGCAGCCAAGACCGGACAGCACAAGAGACCCAGTACTTC. The genes are TRBV4-1 and TRBJ2-5, with a weak D call TRBD1 (6 bases). V was trimmed by 0 bases and J by 2 bases, leaving 10 bases between them. CDR1 and CDR2 from the germline V gene are MGHRA and YSYEKL. CDR3 length equals 15 residues.

Here the CDR3 reads CASSFQYSRDLNTEAFF. The CDR3 DNA follows: TGTGCCAGCAGTTTCCAATACTCCAGGGATTTGAACACTGAAGCTTTCTTT. The rearrangement links TRBV7-9 to TRBJ1-1, with a weak D call TRBD1 (5 bases). The germline V gene encodes CDR1 SEHNR and CDR2 FQNEAQ (reference sequence). The CDR3 has 17 residues. V was cut by 6 bases and J by 0 bases, with 20 bases left in between.

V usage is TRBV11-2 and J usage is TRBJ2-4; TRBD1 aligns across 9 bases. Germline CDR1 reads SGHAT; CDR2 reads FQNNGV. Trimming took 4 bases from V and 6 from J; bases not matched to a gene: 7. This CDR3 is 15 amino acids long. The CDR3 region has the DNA TGTGCCAGCAGCTCACCGGGACAGGGAGTAAACATTCAGTACTTC. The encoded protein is CASSSPGQGVNIQYF.

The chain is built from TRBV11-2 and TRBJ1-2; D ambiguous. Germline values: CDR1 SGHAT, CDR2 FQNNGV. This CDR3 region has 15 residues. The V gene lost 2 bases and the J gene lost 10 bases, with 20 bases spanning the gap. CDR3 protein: CASSLRSSGRDDYTF. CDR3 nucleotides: TGTGCCAGCAGCTTACGTTCCAGCGGTCGAGATGACTACACCTTC. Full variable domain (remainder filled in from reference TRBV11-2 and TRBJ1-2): EAGVAQSPRYKIIEKRQSVAFWCNPISGHATLYWYQQILGQGPKLLIQFQNNGVVDDSQLPKDRFSAERLKGVDSTLKIQPAKLEDSAVYLCASSLRSSGRDDYTFGSGTRLTVV.

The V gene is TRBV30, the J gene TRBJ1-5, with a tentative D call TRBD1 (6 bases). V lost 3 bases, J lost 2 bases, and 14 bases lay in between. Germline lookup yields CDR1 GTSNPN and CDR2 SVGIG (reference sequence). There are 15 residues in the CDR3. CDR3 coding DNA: TGTGCCTGGAGGAGTAAGGGGGAGCGCAATCAGCCCCAGCATTTT. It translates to CAWRSKGERNQPQHF.

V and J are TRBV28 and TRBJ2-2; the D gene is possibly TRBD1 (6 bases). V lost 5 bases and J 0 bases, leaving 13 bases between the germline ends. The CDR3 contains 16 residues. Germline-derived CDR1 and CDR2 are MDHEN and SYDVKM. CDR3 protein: CASSKKQGPNTGELFF. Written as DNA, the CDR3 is TGTGCCAGCAGTAAGAAACAGGGACCGAACACCGGGGAGCTGTTTTTT. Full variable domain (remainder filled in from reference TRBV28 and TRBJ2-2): DVKVTQSSRYLVKRTGEKVFLECVQDMDHENMFWYRQDPGLGLRLIYFSYDVKMKEKGDIPEGYSVSREKKERFSLILESASTNQTSMYLCASSKKQGPNTGELFFGEGSRLTVL.

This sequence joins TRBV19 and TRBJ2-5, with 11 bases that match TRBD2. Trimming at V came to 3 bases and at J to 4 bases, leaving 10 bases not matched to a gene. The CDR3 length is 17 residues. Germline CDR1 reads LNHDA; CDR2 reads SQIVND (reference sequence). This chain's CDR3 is CASSIGRSSGRRETQYF. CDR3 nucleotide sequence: TGTGCCAGTAGTATTGGGCGGTCTAGCGGGAGGAGAGAGACCCAGTACTTC.

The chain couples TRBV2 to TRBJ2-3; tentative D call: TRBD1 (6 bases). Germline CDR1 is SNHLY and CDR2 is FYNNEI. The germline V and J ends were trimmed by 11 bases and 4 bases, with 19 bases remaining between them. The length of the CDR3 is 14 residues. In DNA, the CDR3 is TGTGCCGCAGGGGAATCGGGGTTATCAGATACGCAGTATTTT. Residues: CAAGESGLSDTQYF.

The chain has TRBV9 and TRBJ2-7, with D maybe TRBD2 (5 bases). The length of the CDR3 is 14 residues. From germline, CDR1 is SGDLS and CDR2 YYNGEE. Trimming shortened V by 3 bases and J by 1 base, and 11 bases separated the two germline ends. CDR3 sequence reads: CASSAQTTSYEQYF. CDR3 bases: TGTGCCAGCAGCGCCCAGACTACTTCCTACGAGCAGTACTTC.

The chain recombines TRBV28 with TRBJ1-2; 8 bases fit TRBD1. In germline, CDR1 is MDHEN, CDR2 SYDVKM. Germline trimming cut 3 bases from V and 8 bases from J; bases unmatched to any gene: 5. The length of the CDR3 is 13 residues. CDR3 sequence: CASSFSDRDGYTF. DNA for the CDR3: TGTGCCAGCAGTTTCTCGGACAGGGACGGCTACACCTTC.

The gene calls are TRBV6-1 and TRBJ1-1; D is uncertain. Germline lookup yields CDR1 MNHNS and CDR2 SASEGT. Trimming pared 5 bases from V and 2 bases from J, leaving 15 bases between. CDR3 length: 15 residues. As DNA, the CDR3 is TGTGCCAGCAGTTCCCCCAACAGTCCTAACACTGAAGCTTTCTTT. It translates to CASSSPNSPNTEAFF.

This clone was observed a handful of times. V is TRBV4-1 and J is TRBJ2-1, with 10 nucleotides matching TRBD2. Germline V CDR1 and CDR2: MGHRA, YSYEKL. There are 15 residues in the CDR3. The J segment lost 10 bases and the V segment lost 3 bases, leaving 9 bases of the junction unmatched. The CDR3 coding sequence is TGCGCCAGCAGCCAGGGGACTAGCGATTTGTGGGAGCAGTTCTTC. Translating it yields CASSQGTSDLWEQFF.

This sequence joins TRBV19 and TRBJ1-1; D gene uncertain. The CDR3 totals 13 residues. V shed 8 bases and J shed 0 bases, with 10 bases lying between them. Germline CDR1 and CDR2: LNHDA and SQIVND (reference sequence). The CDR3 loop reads CASRVSMNTEAFF. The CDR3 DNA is TGTGCCAGTCGGGTTAGCATGAACACTGAAGCTTTCTTT.

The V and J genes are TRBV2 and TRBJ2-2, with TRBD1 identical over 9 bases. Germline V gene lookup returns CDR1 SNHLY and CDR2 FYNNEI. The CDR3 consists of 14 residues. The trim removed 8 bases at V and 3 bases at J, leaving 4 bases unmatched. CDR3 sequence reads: CASQDRGYTGELFF. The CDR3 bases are TGTGCCAGCCAGGACAGGGGATACACCGGGGAGCTGTTTTTT.

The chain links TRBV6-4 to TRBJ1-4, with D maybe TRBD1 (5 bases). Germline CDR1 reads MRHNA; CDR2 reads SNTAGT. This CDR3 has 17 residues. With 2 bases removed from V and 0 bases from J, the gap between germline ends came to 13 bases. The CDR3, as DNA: TGTGCCAGCAGTGACATCTCAGGGTGTGCAACTAATGAAAAACTGTTTTTT. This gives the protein CASSDISGCATNEKLFF.

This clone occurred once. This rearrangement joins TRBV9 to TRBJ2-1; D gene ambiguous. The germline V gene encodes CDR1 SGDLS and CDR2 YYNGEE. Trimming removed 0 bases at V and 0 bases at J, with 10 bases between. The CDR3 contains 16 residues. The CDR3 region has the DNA TGTGCCAGCAGCGTAGGATTAGCCAGCTCCTACAATGAGCAGTTCTTC. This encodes CASSVGLASSYNEQFF.

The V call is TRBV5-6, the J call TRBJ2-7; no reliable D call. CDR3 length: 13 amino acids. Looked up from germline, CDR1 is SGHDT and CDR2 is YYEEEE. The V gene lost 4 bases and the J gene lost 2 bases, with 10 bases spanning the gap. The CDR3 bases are TGTGCCAGCAGCCCTAGTAGGACCTACGAGCAGTACTTC. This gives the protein CASSPSRTYEQYF.